These 26 T cell receptor beta chains originate from one sample sequenced in a study of T cell responses to AZD1222 COVID-19 vaccine. Sequenced by immunoSEQ multiplex PCR; TCRdb stores in-frame clones only, minus some. The sample includes 95,000 to 100,000 clones, 70% to 90% of them seen just once. Material: peripheral blood, obtained on day 0 of AZD1222 vaccination. The receptors come from an adult in good health.

V gene TRBV7-9 combines with J gene TRBJ2-1, with TRBD2 matching 7 bases. The CDR3 runs 12 residues. The junction had 1 base not matched to a gene; V was cut back by 2 bases and J by 9 bases. In germline, CDR1 is SEHNR, CDR2 FQNEAQ (reference sequence). CDR3 DNA sequence: TGTGCCAGCAGCTTAACTAGCGTTGAGCAGTTCTTC. It is translated as CASSLTSVEQFF.

The CDR3 DNA is TGCGCCAGCAGCTTGGCCCGGGAATGGAGTGGCTACACCTTC. Residues: CASSLAREWSGYTF. V usage is TRBV5-1 and J usage is TRBJ1-2; D call uncertain. The CDR3 spans 14 residues. V was shortened by 0 bases and J by 7 bases, with 13 bases between the two germline ends. CDR1 SGHRS and CDR2 YFSETQ come from the germline V gene.

The chain employs TRBV5-1 and TRBJ1-4; D ambiguous. The V gene lost 5 bases and the J gene lost 0 bases, with 8 bases spanning the gap. This CDR3 comprises 14 residues. Germline CDR1 is SGHRS and CDR2 is YFSETQ. The CDR3 loop is CASSPGATNEKLFF. CDR3 coding DNA: TGCGCCAGCAGTCCCGGGGCAACTAATGAAAAACTGTTTTTT.

DNA of the CDR3: TGTGCCAGCAGCCAAGACGGAGAGGGGCTTAAAGAAAAACTGTTTTTT. This gives the protein CASSQDGEGLKEKLFF. This sequence joins TRBV3-1 (or the pseudogene TRBV3-2) and TRBJ1-4, with D possibly matching TRBD1 (5 bases). Trimming cost V 0 bases and J 8 bases, with 16 bases left between them. The length of the CDR3 is 16 residues. CDR1 is LGHDT, CDR2 YNNKEL, per germline (reference sequence).

The rearrangement uses TRBV13 and TRBJ1-2, with D possibly matching TRBD1 (5 bases). The germline gives CDR1 PRHDT, CDR2 FYEKMQ (reference sequence). Trimming left V 0 bases short and J 5 bases short, with 13 bases between. The CDR3 extends over 15 amino acids. CDR3 nucleotide sequence: TGTGCCAGCAGCTTAGGCCAGGGCATGGGGTATGGCTACACCTTC. This translates into CASSLGQGMGYGYTF.

V gene TRBV2 combines with J gene TRBJ2-7; D call uncertain. Trimming cost V 1 base and J 1 base, with 2 bases left between them. Germline CDR1 is SNHLY and CDR2 is FYNNEI. This CDR3 is built from 12 residues. The CDR3: CASSEESYEQYF. In nucleotides, the CDR3 is TGTGCCAGCAGTGAAGAATCCTACGAGCAGTACTTC.

V gene TRBV7-2 combines with J gene TRBJ2-1; the D gene is possibly TRBD2 (6 bases). Trimming removed 4 bases at V and 1 base at J, with 8 bases between. The CDR3 contains 14 residues. Germline V gene sequence: CDR1 SGHTA, CDR2 FQGNSA. The CDR3 nucleotides are TGTGCCAGCAGCTCGGGGGTATCCTACAATGAGCAGTTCTTC. This codes for CASSSGVSYNEQFF.

This chain connects TRBV10-3 to TRBJ1-2, with D unresolved. V was trimmed by 2 bases and J by 0 bases, leaving 16 bases between them. The length of the CDR3 is 17 residues. Germline lookup yields CDR1 ENHRY and CDR2 SYGVKD. CDR3 region: CAISEPTDTYSNYGYTF. The CDR3 nucleotides are TGTGCCATCAGTGAGCCAACTGACACTTATTCTAACTATGGCTACACCTTC.

This clone has a handful of counts. The chain carries TRBV25-1 and TRBJ2-3; 10 bases align to TRBD2. The ends lost 7 bases at V and 2 bases at J; junction bases unmatched: 12. The CDR3 loop spans 17 amino acids. Germline V gene lookup returns CDR1 MGHDK and CDR2 SYGVNS. The CDR3 DNA follows: TGTGCCAGCACCACCACGCACCTAGCGGGGGACACAGATACGCAGTATTTT. The encoded protein is CASTTTHLAGDTDTQYF.

V usage is TRBV30 and J usage is TRBJ2-3; unclear D gene. Germline CDR1 reads GTSNPN; CDR2 reads SVGIG (reference sequence). Trimming left V 4 bases short and J 5 bases short, with 10 bases between. This CDR3 is 12 amino acids long. The CDR3 bases are TGTGCCTGGAACGAACCTCAAGATACGCAGTATTTT. This encodes CAWNEPQDTQYF.

The V gene is TRBV19, the J gene TRBJ2-7, with D perhaps being TRBD1 or TRBD2 (5 bases each). The CDR3 has 13 amino acids. Germline V gene sequence: CDR1 LNHDA, CDR2 SQIVND (reference sequence). V lost 6 bases and J 6 bases, leaving 15 bases between the germline ends. The DNA for the CDR3 is TGTGCCAGTAGGAGGGCCCGGGGCGGCGAGCAGTACTTC. This encodes CASRRARGGEQYF.

This rearrangement joins TRBV18 to TRBJ1-1, with unresolved D. Germline-derived CDR1 and CDR2 are KGHSH and LQKENI. V gave up 3 bases and J gave up 3 bases, with 11 bases separating them. This CDR3 region has 14 residues. CDR3 sequence reads: CASSPTFGDTEAFF. For the CDR3, the DNA is TGTGCCAGCTCACCGACATTCGGGGACACTGAAGCTTTCTTT.

The chain carries TRBV30 and TRBJ1-3; 7 bases agree with TRBD1. Trimming took 0 bases from V and 4 from J; bases not matched to a gene: 3. The CDR3 is made up of 14 amino acids. Germline V gene data show CDR1 as GTSNPN and CDR2 as SVGIG (reference sequence). This chain's CDR3 is CAWSVGRGGNTIYF. CDR3 DNA sequence: TGTGCCTGGAGTGTGGGCAGGGGGGGAAACACCATATATTTT.

This clone was counted a single time. The V gene is TRBV6-5, the J gene TRBJ1-3; 7 bases agree with TRBD1. Germline CDR1 is MNHEY and CDR2 is SVGAGI. The V gene end was trimmed by 4 bases and the J gene end by 2 bases; junction bases not matched to a gene: 5. The CDR3 covers 15 residues. Here the CDR3 reads CASSSYGTAGNTIYF. The CDR3 coding sequence is TGTGCCAGCAGTTCCTATGGGACAGCTGGAAACACCATATATTTT.

The chain uses TRBV6-1 and TRBJ1-5; D is ambiguous. In germline, CDR1 is MNHNS, CDR2 SASEGT. The CDR3 runs to 16 residues. V was cut by 4 bases and J by 2 bases, with 15 bases left in between. CDR3 coding DNA: TGTGCCAGCAGTGCCCTAGGGCAAAGGGGCAATCAGCCCCAGCATTTT. Amino acids: CASSALGQRGNQPQHF.

This rearrangement joins TRBV5-1 to TRBJ2-5; 11 nucleotides agree with TRBD2. The CDR3 totals 16 residues. Trimming removed 4 bases from V and 5 bases from J; junction bases left unmatched: 10. Germline V gene lookup returns CDR1 SGHRS and CDR2 YFSETQ. The CDR3 region has the DNA TGCGCCAGCAGCAGCATTAGCGGGGGGGCCTGGGAGACCCAGTACTTC. Translated: CASSSISGGAWETQYF.

This chain uses TRBV5-5 with TRBJ1-3; 8 bases line up with TRBD1. This CDR3 is 18 amino acids long. With V trimmed by 4 bases and J by 0 bases, 12 bases remained unmatched. CDR1 and CDR2 from the germline V gene are SGHKS and YYEKEE (reference sequence). CDR3 region: CASSIGQGARYSGNTIYF. CDR3 DNA sequence: TGTGCCAGCAGCATAGGACAGGGCGCTCGGTACTCTGGAAACACCATATATTTT. Using reference TRBV5-5 and TRBJ1-3 for the parts outside the CDR3, the full variable domain is DAGVTQSPTHLIKTRGQQVTLRCSPISGHKSVSWYQQVLGQGPQFIFQYYEKEERGRGNFPDRFSARQFPNYSSELNVNALLLGDSALYLCASSIGQGARYSGNTIYFGEGSWLTVV.

The genes are TRBV7-2 and TRBJ1-3, with D unclear. Germline values: CDR1 SGHTA, CDR2 FQGNSA. This CDR3 has 15 amino acids. V lost 6 bases, J lost 0 bases, and 12 bases lay in between. The CDR3, as DNA: TGTGCCAGCAGAGAGTCCGGGATCTCTGGAAACACCATATATTTT. It is translated as CASRESGISGNTIYF.

V and J are TRBV6-5 and TRBJ2-5; D not resolved. This CDR3 has 13 residues. V lost 7 bases and J 1 base, leaving 10 bases between the germline ends. Germline CDR1 reads MNHEY; CDR2 reads SVGAGI. The CDR3 here is CASNQQIQETQYF. The DNA of the CDR3 is TGTGCCAGCAACCAACAGATCCAAGAGACCCAGTACTTC.

This clone was seen more than once but under ten times. The chain uses TRBV6-5 and TRBJ2-5; perhaps TRBD1 as D (6 bases). Deletions cut 6 bases from V and 2 bases from J, with 10 bases between. Germline V gene lookup returns CDR1 MNHEY and CDR2 SVGAGI. The CDR3 is made up of 13 amino acids. The CDR3 nucleotides read TGTGCCAGCAGAACGACAGGTCAAGAGACCCAGTACTTC. It codes for CASRTTGQETQYF.

The V gene is TRBV7-3, the J gene TRBJ2-1; 10 bases agree with TRBD1. This CDR3 has 16 residues. The trim removed 5 bases at V and 4 bases at J, leaving 8 bases unmatched. Germline values: CDR1 SGHTA, CDR2 FQGTGA. DNA for the CDR3: TGTGCCAGCAGCCGCATCGGGACAGGGGTTTACAATGAGCAGTTCTTC. Protein product: CASSRIGTGVYNEQFF.

The chain employs TRBV12-2 and TRBJ2-1; the listed D gene, TRBD2, was not tested against the DNA. TRBV12-2 is listed as a pseudogene. The CDR3 covers 15 residues. The CDR3 nucleotides are TGTGCAAGTCGCCGAAGCGGGGAGCCCTACAATGAGCAGTTCTTC. The encoded protein is CASRRSGEPYNEQFF.

The V call is TRBV7-8, the J call TRBJ1-5; the D is unclear. This CDR3 is 16 amino acids long. Deletions cut 2 bases from V and 3 bases from J, with 14 bases between. Germline lookup yields CDR1 SGHVS and CDR2 FQNEAQ. In DNA form, the CDR3 reads TGTGCCAGCAGCTTAACTGGAGGGTTGGACAATCAGCCCCAGCATTTT. Protein: CASSLTGGLDNQPQHF.

This clone was counted once. V and J are TRBV7-9 and TRBJ1-1, with D maybe TRBD1 (6 bases). Trimming removed 3 bases from V and 0 bases from J, with 14 bases in between. The CDR3 consists of 16 residues. Germline loops: CDR1 SEHNR, CDR2 FQNEAQ (reference sequence). The CDR3 protein is CASSFVRGRMNTEAFF. The DNA of the CDR3 is TGTGCCAGCAGCTTTGTCCGGGGGCGAATGAACACTGAAGCTTTCTTT.

V usage is TRBV7-8 and J usage is TRBJ2-5, with 8 bases lining up with TRBD1. Germline CDR1 reads SGHVS; CDR2 reads FQNEAQ. The length of the CDR3 is 14 residues. V shed 4 bases and J 5 bases; nucleotides not matched to a gene: 6. CDR3 amino acids: CASSSQGAGETQYF. The CDR3 DNA reads as TGTGCCAGCAGCTCTCAGGGGGCGGGTGAGACCCAGTACTTC.

The J gene is TRBJ1-2, the V gene TRBV13, with 8 bases identical to TRBD1. This CDR3 region has 15 residues. J gave up 3 bases and V 5 bases, and 8 bases lay outside the gene matches. Germline CDR1 is PRHDT and CDR2 is FYEKMQ (reference sequence). The CDR3: CASSQRTQGDYGYTF. In nucleotides, the CDR3 is TGTGCCAGCAGCCAAAGGACACAGGGGGACTATGGCTACACCTTC.